The sequence of this T cell receptor beta chain was determined in a study of CD8 T cells in Susac syndrome. Reverse transcription of roughly 0.5 to 1 ug RNA used random hexamers. TCRdb reanalysed the immunoSEQ multiplex PCR reads using MiXCR and keeps one entry per CDR3 protein. The table has about 240,000 distinct CDR3 sequences, 90% to 96% seen once. J gave up 0 bases and V 0 bases, and 5 bases lay outside the gene matches. The CDR3 covers 17 residues. The V gene's germline CDR1 is SGHNT and CDR2 YYREEE (reference sequence). From blood CD8+ and CD4+ T cells, TCR beta sequences were generated. The TCR sequence derives from a human donor with Susac syndrome. The specimen sequenced was CD4+ T cells from PBMCs. This chain connects TRBV5-4 to TRBJ2-3; 9 bases are a match to TRBD1. The CDR3 loop is CASSLEPQGASTDTQYF. The CDR3 nucleotides are TGTGCCAGCAGCTTGGAACCACAGGGGGCTAGCACAGATACGCAGTATTTT.